These 8 T cell receptor beta chains came from one sample sequenced in a study of cytomegalovirus exposure and HLA in healthy donors. The PCR ran on 60 Vbeta and 13 Jbeta primers. Here immunoSEQ multiplex PCR was the method, and the copy in TCRdb shows in-frame clones only, minus some. The repertoire includes some 150,000 clones, approximately 74% of them detected once, and over 2.5% sits in the top ten. The specimen sequenced was PBMCs. The source is a woman under 40 in good health and CMV-seronegative.

V gene TRBV6-5 combines with J gene TRBJ2-5; D possibly corresponds to TRBD2 (6 bases). Between the trimmed V and J ends, which lost 8 bases and 5 bases, there was a span of 12 bases. This CDR3 is built from 12 residues. Germline V gene sequence: CDR1 MNHEY, CDR2 SVGAGI. The CDR3 DNA is TGTGCCAGCCGAAGCGGGCAGGAGACCCAGTACTTC. Translation gives CASRSGQETQYF.

The chain has TRBV28 and TRBJ1-5; D is uncertain. Germline CDR1 is MDHEN and CDR2 is SYDVKM. The CDR3 is 15 amino acids. V dropped 10 bases and J dropped 2 bases, with 18 bases sitting between them. CDR3 nucleotides: TGTGCCACCCGGGGAGGGAATTATGGCAATCAGCCCCAGCATTTT. Translation: CATRGGNYGNQPQHF. Combining the CDR3 with reference TRBV28 and TRBJ1-5 gives the whole variable domain DVKVTQSSRYLVKRTGEKVFLECVQDMDHENMFWYRQDPGLGLRLIYFSYDVKMKEKGDIPEGYSVSREKKERFSLILESASTNQTSMYLCATRGGNYGNQPQHFGDGTRLSIL.

The gene calls are TRBV7-9 and TRBJ2-5, with a weak D call TRBD2 (6 bases). Germline V gene data show CDR1 as SEHNR and CDR2 as FQNEAQ (reference sequence). Trimming removed 7 bases at V and 4 bases at J, with 13 bases between. The CDR3 spans 13 residues. CDR3 nucleotide sequence: TGTGCCAGCACCCGGCGGGGTCTAGAGACCCAGTACTTC. Its protein product is CASTRRGLETQYF.

V gene TRBV19 combines with J gene TRBJ2-2; no reliable D call. Trimming shortened V by 6 bases and J by 5 bases, and 10 bases separated the two germline ends. Germline V gene sequence: CDR1 LNHDA, CDR2 SQIVND (reference sequence). This CDR3 region has 13 residues. The CDR3 here is CASRTLTTGELFF. In DNA form, the CDR3 reads TGTGCCAGTAGAACCTTGACAACCGGGGAGCTGTTTTTT. The whole variable domain, filled in from reference TRBV19 and TRBJ2-2, reads DGGITQSPKYLFRKEGQNVTLSCEQNLNHDAMYWYRQDPGQGLRLIYYSQIVNDFQKGDIAEGYSVSREKKESFPLTVTSAQKNPTAFYLCASRTLTTGELFFGEGSRLTVL.

Remarks on this clone: Mismatch with germline at one junction end may stem from a read error. V and J are TRBV7-9 and TRBJ2-3; 8 nucleotides line up with TRBD2. The CDR3 is 17 residues long. The V gene's germline CDR1 is SEHNR and CDR2 FQNEAQ (reference sequence). CDR3 region: CSSSITLGRVSTDTQYF. The DNA of the CDR3 is TGTTCCAGCAGCATAACCCTCGGGAGGGTGAGCACAGATACGCAGTATTTT.

This chain connects TRBV5-6 to TRBJ2-3; 8 bases match TRBD1. J was trimmed by 2 bases and V by 4 bases; bases with no gene match: 6. CDR1 and CDR2 from the germline V gene are SGHDT and YYEEEE. This CDR3 region has 15 residues. In DNA form, the CDR3 reads TGTGCCAGCAGCCCGGGGACAGGCAACACAGATACGCAGTATTTT. Protein: CASSPGTGNTDTQYF.

V and J are TRBV29-1 and TRBJ2-7; the D gene is possibly TRBD2 (6 bases). Germline assignment: CDR1 SQVTM and CDR2 ANQGSEA. V lost 4 bases, J lost 0 bases, and 10 bases lay in between. The CDR3 runs to 13 residues. The CDR3 sequence is CSVGLGTSYEQYF. For the CDR3, the DNA is TGCAGCGTTGGACTAGGGACCTCCTACGAGCAGTACTTC.

This clone was found a few times. The chain is built from TRBV12-5 and TRBJ2-3, with a possible D match to TRBD2 (6 bases). This CDR3 spans 18 amino acids. With 5 bases removed from V and 6 bases from J, the gap between germline ends came to 27 bases. Germline V gene lookup returns CDR1 LGHNT and CDR2 FRNRAP. The CDR3 sequence is CASGLGSIGGLRVDTQYF. The CDR3 DNA sequence: TGTGCTAGTGGTCTTGGTTCCATTGGGGGACTTCGGGTGGATACGCAGTATTTT.